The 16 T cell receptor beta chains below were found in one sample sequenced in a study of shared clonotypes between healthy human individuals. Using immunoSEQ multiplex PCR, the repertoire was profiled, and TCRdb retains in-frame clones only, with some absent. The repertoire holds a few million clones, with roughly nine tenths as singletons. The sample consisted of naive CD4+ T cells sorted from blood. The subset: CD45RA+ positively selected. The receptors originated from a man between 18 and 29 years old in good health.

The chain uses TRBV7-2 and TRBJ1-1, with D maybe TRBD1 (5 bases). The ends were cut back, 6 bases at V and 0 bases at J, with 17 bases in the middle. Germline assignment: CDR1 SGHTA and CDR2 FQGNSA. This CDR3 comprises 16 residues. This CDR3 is CASSVIGGAMNTEAFF. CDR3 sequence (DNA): TGTGCCAGCAGTGTGATTGGAGGGGCTATGAACACTGAAGCTTTCTTT.

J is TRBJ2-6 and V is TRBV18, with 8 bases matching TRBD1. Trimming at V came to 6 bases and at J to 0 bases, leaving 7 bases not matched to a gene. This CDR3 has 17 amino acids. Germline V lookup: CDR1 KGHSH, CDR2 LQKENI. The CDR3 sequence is CASSGQGASSGANVLTF. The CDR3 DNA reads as TGTGCCAGCTCCGGGCAGGGGGCAAGCTCTGGGGCCAACGTCCTGACTTTC.

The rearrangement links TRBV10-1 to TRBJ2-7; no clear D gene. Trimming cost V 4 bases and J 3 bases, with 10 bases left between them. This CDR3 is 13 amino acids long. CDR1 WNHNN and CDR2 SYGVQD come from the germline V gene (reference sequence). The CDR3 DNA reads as TGCGCCAGCAGTGGGAGTAGCCTCTACGAGCAGTACTTC. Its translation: CASSGSSLYEQYF.

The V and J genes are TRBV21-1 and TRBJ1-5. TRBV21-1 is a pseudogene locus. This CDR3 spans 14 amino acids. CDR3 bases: TGTGCCAGCAGCAAATCAAGGGCTGGTCAGCCCCAGCATTTT. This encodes CASSKSRAGQPQHF.

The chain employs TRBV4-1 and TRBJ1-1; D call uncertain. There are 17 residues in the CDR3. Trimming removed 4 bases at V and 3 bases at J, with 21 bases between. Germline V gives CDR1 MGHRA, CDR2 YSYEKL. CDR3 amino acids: CASSPEGYGNKHTEAFF. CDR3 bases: TGCGCCAGCAGCCCCGAAGGGTACGGGAACAAGCACACTGAAGCTTTCTTT.

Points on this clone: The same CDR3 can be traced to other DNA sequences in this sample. CDR3 protein: CASSGSFEQYF. DNA for the CDR3: TGTGCCAGCAGCGGGAGTTTCGAGCAGTACTTC. The genes are TRBV7-2 and TRBJ2-7, with D possibly matching TRBD2 (5 bases). V was pared by 5 bases and J by 6 bases, with 8 bases between. CDR3 length: 11 residues. Germline CDR1 is SGHTA and CDR2 is FQGNSA.

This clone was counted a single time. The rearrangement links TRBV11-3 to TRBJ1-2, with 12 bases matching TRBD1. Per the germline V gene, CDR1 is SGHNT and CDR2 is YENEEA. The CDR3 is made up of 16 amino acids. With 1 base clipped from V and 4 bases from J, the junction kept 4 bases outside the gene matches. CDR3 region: CASSLAGQGAFYGYTF. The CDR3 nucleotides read TGTGCCAGCAGCTTAGCGGGACAGGGGGCTTTCTATGGCTACACCTTC.

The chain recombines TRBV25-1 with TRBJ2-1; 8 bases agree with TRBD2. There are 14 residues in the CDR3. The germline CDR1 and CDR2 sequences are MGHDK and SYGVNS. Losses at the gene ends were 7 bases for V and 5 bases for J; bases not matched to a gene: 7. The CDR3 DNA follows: TGTGCCAGCACCCGGGAGGGCCGTCACAATGAGCAGTTCTTC. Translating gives CASTREGRHNEQFF. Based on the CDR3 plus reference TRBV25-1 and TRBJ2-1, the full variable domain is EADIYQTPRYLVIGTGKKITLECSQTMGHDKMYWYQQDPGMELHLIHYSYGVNSTEKGDLSSESTVSRIRTEHFPLTLESARPSHTSQYLCASTREGRHNEQFFGPGTRLTVL.

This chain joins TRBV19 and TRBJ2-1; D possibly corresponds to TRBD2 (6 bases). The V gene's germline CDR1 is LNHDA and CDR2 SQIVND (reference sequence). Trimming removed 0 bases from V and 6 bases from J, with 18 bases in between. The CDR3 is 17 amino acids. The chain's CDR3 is CASSIDGTPGRTNEQFF. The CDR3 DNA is TGTGCCAGTAGTATAGATGGGACTCCTGGGAGGACCAATGAGCAGTTCTTC.

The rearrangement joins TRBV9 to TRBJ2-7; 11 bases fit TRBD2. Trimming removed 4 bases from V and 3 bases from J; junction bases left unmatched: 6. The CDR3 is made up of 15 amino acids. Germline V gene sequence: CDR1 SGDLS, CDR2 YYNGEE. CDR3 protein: CASSPTSGAHYEQYF. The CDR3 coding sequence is TGTGCCAGCAGCCCGACTAGCGGGGCCCACTACGAGCAGTACTTC.

CDR3 sequence (DNA): TGTGCCAGCAGCTTGTGGCGGGGCTTTCGAGGGCAGTACTTC. This gives the protein CASSLWRGFRGQYF. The rearrangement links TRBV5-5 to TRBJ2-7; possible D gene TRBD2, 6 bases. V was clipped by 1 base and J by 9 bases, with 17 bases between them. The CDR3 is 14 amino acids. In germline, CDR1 is SGHKS, CDR2 YYEKEE (reference sequence).

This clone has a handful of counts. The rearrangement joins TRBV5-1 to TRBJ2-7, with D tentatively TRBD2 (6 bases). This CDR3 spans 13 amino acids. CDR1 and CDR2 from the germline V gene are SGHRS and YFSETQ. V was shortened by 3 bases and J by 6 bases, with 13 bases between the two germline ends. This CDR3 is CASSSSLATEQYF. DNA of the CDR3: TGCGCCAGCAGCTCCTCACTAGCAACCGAGCAGTACTTC.

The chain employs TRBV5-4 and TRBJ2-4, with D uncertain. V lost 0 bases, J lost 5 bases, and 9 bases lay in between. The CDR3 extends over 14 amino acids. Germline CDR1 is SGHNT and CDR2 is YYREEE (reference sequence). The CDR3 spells CASSLAGQENIQYF. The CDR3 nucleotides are TGTGCCAGCAGCTTGGCCGGTCAGGAAAACATTCAGTACTTC.

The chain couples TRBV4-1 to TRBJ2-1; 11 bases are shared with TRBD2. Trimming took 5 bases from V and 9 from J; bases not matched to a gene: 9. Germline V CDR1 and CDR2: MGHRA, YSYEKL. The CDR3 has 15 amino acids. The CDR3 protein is CASSELAGGLGEQFF. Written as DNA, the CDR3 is TGCGCCAGCAGCGAATTAGCGGGGGGGCTCGGTGAGCAGTTCTTC.

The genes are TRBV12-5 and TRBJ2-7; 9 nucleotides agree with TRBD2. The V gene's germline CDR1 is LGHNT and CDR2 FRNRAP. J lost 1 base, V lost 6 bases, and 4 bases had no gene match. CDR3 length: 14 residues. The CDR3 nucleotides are TGTGCTAGTGGGGCTAGCGGGATATCCTACGAGCAGTACTTC. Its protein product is CASGASGISYEQYF. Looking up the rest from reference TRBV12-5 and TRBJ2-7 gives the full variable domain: DARVTQTPRHKVTEMGQEVTMRCQPILGHNTVFWYRQTMMQGLELLAYFRNRAPLDDSGMPKDRFSAEMPDATLATLKIQPSEPRDSAVYFCASGASGISYEQYFGPGTRLTVT.

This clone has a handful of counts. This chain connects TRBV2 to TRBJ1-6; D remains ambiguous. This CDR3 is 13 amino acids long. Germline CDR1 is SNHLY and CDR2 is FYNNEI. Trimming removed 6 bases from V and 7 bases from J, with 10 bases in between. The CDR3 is CASSLLTNSPLHF. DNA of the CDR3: TGTGCCAGCAGCCTACTGACCAATTCACCCCTCCACTTT.